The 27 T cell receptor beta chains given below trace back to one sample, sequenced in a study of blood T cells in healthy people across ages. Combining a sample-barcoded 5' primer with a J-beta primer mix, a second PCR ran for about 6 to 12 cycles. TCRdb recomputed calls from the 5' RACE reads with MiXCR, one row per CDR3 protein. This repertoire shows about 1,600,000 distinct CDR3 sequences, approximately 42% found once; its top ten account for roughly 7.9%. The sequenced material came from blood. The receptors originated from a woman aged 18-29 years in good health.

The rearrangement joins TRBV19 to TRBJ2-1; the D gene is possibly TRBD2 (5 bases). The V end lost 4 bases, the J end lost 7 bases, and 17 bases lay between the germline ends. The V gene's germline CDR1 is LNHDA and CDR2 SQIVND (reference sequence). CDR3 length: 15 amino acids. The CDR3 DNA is TGTGCCAGTAGTAGAGATCGGGGTGGGGTTAATGAGCAGTTCTTC. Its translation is CASSRDRGGVNEQFF.

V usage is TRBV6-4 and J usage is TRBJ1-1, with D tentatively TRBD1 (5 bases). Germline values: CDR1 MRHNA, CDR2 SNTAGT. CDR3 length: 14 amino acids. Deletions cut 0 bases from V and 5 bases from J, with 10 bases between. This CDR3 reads CASSDSMGETEAFF. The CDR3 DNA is TGTGCCAGCAGTGACTCGATGGGGGAGACTGAAGCTTTCTTT.

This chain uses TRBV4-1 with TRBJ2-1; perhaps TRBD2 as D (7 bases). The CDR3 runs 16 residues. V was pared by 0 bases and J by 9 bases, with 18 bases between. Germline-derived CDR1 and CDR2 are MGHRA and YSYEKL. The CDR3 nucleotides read TGCGCCAGCAGCCAAGATAGGGGGGGCGAATTTGGTGAGCAGTTCTTC. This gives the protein CASSQDRGGEFGEQFF.

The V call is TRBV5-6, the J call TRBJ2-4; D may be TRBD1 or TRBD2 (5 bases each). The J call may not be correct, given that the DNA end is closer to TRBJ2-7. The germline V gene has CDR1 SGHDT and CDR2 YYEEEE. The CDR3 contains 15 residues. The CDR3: CASSLFPGQEYEQYF. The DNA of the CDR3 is TGTGCCAGCAGCTTGTTCCCGGGGCAAGAATACGAGCAGTACTTC.

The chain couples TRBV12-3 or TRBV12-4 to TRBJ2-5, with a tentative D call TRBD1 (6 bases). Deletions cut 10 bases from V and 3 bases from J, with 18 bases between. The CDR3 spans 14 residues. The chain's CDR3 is CANSRSWTEETQYF. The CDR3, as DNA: TGTGCCAACAGCCGAAGCTGGACAGAAGAGACCCAGTACTTC.

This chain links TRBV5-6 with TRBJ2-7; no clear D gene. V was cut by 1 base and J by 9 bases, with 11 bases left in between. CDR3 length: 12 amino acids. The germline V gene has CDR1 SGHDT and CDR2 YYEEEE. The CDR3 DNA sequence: TGTGCCAGCAGCTTGACTACTACGGGGCAGTACTTC. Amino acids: CASSLTTTGQYF.

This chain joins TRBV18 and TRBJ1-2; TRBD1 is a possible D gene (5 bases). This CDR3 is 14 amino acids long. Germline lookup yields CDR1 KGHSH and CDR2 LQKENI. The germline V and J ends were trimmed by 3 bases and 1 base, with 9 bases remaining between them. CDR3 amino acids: CASSPGASNYGYTF. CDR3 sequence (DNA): TGTGCCAGCTCACCTGGGGCCAGTAACTATGGCTACACCTTC.

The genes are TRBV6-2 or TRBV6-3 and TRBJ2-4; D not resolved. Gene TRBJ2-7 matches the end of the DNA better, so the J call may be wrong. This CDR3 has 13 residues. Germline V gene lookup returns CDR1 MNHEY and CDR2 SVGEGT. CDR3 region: CASSDNRGYEQYF. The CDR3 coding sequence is TGTGCCAGCAGTGACAACCGCGGTTACGAGCAGTACTTC.

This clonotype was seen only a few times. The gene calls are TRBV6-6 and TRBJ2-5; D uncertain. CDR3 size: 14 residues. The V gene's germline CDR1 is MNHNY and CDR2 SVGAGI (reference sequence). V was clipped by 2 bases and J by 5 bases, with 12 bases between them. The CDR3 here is CASSYRPARETQYF. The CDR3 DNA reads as TGTGCCAGCAGTTACCGCCCAGCGAGGGAGACCCAGTACTTC.

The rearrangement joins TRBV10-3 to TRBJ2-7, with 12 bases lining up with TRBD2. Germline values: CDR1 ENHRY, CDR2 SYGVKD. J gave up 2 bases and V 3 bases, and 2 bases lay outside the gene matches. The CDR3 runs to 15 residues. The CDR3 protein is CAISEPSGGAYEQYF. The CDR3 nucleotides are TGTGCCATCAGTGAACCTAGCGGGGGGGCCTACGAGCAGTACTTC.

CDR3 protein: CSVELGNGGGYTF. The CDR3 DNA sequence: TGCAGCGTGGAACTGGGCAATGGAGGTGGCTACACCTTC. The chain is built from TRBV29-1 and TRBJ1-2; D is unresolved. This CDR3 contains 13 residues. Trimming removed 6 bases from V and 7 bases from J, with 18 bases in between. Germline V gene lookup returns CDR1 SQVTM and CDR2 ANQGSEA.

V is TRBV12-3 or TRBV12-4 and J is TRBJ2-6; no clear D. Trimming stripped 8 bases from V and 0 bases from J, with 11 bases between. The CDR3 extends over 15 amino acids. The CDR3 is CASLLFLSGANVLTF. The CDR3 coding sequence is TGTGCCAGCTTATTATTTCTCTCTGGGGCCAACGTCCTGACTTTC.

CDR3 in amino acids: CASRKGGHTTGELFF. In nucleotides, the CDR3 is TGTGCCAGCAGGAAGGGGGGTCATACCACCGGGGAGCTGTTTTTT. J is TRBJ2-2 and V is TRBV2, with D perhaps matching TRBD1 or TRBD2 (6 bases each). The CDR3 contains 15 residues. Germline CDR1 is SNHLY and CDR2 is FYNNEI. The V and J ends lost 6 bases and 4 bases respectively, with 15 bases between them.

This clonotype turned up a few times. Written as DNA, the CDR3 is TGTGCCAGCAGTTCAGGGAAAGGGTTCTACGAGCAGTACTTC. This gives the protein CASSSGKGFYEQYF. This chain joins TRBV27 and TRBJ2-7, with D possibly TRBD1 on 5 matching bases. CDR1 is MNHEY and CDR2 is SMNVEV in the germline V gene (reference sequence). Trimming took 4 bases from V and 3 from J, leaving 13 bases between them. This CDR3 has 14 amino acids.

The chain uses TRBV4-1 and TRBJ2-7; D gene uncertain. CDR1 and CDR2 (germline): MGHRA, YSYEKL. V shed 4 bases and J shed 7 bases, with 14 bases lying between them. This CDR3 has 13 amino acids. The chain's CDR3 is CASSPRPSNEQYF. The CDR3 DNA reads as TGCGCCAGCAGCCCACGGCCCTCCAATGAGCAGTACTTC.

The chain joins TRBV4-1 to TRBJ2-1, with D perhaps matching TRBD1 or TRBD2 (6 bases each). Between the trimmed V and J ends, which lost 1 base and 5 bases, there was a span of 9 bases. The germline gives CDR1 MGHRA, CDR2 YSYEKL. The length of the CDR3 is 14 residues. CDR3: CASSQVRDNNEQFF. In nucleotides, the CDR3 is TGCGCCAGCAGCCAAGTGCGGGACAACAATGAGCAGTTCTTC.

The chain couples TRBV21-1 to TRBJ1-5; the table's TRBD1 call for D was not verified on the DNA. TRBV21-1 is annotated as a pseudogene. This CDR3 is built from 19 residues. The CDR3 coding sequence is TGTGCCAGCAGCAAAAGAGTCCGAACAGGGACGTTTCGCAATCAGCCCCAGCATTTT. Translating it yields CASSKRVRTGTFRNQPQHF.

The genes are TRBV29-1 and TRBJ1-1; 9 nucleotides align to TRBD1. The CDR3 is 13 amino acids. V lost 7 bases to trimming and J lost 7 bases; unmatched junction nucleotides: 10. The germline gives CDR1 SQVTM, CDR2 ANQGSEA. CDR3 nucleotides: TGCAGCGCTGCACAGGGGGCTGGAAATGAAGCTTTCTTT. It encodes CSAAQGAGNEAFF.

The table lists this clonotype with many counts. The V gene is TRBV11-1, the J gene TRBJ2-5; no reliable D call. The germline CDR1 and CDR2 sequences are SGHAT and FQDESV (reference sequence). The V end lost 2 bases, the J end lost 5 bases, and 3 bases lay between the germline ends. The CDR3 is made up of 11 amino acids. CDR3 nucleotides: TGTGCCAGCAGCTTATACGAGACCCAGTACTTC. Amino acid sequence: CASSLYETQYF.

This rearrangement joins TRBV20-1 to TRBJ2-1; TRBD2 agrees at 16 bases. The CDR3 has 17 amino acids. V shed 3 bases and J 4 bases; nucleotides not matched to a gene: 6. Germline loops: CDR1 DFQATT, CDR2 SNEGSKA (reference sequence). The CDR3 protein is CSARGGTSGRGYNEQFF. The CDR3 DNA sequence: TGCAGTGCTAGGGGCGGGACTAGCGGGAGGGGGTACAATGAGCAGTTCTTC.

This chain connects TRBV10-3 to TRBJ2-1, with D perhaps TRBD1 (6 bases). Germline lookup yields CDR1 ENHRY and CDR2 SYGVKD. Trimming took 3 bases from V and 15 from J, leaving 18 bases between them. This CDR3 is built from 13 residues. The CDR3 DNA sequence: TGTGCCATCAGTGAACAGGGTACCCCCTCTGGGTTCTTC. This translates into CAISEQGTPSGFF.

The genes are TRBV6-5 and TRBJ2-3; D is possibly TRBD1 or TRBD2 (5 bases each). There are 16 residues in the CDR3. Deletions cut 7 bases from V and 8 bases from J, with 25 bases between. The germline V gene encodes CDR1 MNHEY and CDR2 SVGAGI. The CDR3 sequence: CASTTRGPFVSGTQYF. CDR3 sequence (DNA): TGTGCCAGCACCACACGGGGCCCGTTCGTTTCTGGTACGCAGTATTTT.

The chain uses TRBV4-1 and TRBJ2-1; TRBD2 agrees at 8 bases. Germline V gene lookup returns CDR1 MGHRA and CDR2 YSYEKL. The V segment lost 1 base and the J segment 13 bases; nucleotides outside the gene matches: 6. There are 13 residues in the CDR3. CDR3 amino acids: CASSQVREGTQFF. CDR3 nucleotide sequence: TGCGCCAGCAGCCAAGTACGGGAGGGGACCCAGTTCTTC.

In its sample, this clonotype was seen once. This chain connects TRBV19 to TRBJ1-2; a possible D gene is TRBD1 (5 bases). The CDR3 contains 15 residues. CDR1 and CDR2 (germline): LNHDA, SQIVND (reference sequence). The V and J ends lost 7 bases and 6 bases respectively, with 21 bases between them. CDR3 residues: CASNDRSREFDGYTF. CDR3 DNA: TGTGCCAGTAACGATCGGTCCAGGGAATTTGATGGCTACACCTTC.

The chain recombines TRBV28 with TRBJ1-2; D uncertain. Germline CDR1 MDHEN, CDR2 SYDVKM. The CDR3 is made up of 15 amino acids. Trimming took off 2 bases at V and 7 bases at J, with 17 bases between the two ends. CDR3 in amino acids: CASSLNRDGDCGYTF. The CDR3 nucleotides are TGTGCCAGCAGTTTAAATCGCGACGGCGACTGTGGCTACACCTTC.

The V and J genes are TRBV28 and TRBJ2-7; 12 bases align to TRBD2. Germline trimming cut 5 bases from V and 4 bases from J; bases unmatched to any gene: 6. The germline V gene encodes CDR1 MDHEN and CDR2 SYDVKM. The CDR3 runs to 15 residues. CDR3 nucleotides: TGTGCCAGCAGTCCGTCTAGCGGGGGGGCTTACGAGCAGTACTTC. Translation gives CASSPSSGGAYEQYF. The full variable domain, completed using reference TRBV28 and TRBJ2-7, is DVKVTQSSRYLVKRTGEKVFLECVQDMDHENMFWYRQDPGLGLRLIYFSYDVKMKEKGDIPEGYSVSREKKERFSLILESASTNQTSMYLCASSPSSGGAYEQYFGPGTRLTVT.

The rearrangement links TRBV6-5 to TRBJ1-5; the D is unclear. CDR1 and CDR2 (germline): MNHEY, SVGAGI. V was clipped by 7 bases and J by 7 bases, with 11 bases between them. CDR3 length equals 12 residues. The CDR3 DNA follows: TGTGCCAGCAATTCTTTCGGGCAGCCCCAGCATTTT. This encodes CASNSFGQPQHF.